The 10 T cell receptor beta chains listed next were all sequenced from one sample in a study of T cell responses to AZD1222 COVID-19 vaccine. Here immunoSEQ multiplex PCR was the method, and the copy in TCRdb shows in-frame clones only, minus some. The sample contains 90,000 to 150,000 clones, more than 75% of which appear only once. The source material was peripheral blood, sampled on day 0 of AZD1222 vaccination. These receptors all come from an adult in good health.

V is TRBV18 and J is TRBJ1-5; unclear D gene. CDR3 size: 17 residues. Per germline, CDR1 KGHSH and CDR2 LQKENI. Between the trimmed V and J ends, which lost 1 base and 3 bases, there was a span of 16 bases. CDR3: CASSPLIPGPFNQPQHF. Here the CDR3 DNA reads TGTGCCAGCTCACCACTCATCCCGGGCCCCTTCAATCAGCCCCAGCATTTT.

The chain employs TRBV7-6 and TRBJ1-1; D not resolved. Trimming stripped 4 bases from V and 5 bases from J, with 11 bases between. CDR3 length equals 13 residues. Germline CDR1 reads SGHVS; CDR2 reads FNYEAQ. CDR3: CASSSTLGTEAFF. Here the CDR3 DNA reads TGTGCCAGCAGCTCGACACTTGGGACTGAAGCTTTCTTT.

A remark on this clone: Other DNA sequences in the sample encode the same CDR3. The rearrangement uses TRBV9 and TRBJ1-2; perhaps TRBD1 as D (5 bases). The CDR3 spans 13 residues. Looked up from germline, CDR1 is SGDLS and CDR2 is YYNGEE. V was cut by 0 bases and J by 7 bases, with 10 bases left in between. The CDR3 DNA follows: TGTGCCAGCAGCGTAGCTACCGGGGGTGGCTACACCTTC. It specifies CASSVATGGGYTF.

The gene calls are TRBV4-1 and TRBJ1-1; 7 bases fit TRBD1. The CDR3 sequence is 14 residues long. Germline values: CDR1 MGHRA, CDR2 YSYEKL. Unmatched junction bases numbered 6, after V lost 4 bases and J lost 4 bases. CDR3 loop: CASSPGQVVTEAFF. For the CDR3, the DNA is TGCGCCAGCAGCCCCGGACAGGTGGTCACTGAAGCTTTCTTT.

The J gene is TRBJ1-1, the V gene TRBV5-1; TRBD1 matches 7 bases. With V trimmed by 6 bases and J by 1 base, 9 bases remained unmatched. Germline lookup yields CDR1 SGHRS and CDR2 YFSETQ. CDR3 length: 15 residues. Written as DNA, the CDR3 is TGCGCCAGCAAAAACACAGGGGAAAGGAACACTGAAGCTTTCTTT. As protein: CASKNTGERNTEAFF.

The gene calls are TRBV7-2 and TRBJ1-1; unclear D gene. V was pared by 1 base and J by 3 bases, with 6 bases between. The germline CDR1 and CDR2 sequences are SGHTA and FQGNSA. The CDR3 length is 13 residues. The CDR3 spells CASSLVPDTEAFF. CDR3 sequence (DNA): TGTGCCAGCAGCTTAGTGCCGGACACTGAAGCTTTCTTT.

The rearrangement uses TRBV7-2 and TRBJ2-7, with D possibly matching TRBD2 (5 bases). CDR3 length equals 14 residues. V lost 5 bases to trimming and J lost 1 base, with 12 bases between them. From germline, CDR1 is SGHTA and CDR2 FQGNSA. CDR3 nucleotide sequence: TGTGCCAGCAGCCGTGGACGGGGATCCTACGAGCAGTACTTC. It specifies CASSRGRGSYEQYF.

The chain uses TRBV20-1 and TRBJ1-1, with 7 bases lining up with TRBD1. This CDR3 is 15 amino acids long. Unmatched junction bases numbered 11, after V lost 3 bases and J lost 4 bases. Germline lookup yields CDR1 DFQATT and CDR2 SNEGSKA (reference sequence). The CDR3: CSASGYRGAGTEAFF. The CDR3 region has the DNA TGCAGTGCTAGTGGCTACAGGGGCGCGGGCACTGAAGCTTTCTTT.

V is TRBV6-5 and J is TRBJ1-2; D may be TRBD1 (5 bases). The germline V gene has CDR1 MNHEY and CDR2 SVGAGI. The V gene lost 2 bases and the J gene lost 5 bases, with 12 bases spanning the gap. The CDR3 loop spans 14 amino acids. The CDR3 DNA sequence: TGTGCCAGCAGTTACGGGGCCCGAAATTATGGCTACACCTTC. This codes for CASSYGARNYGYTF.

CDR3 nucleotide sequence: TGTGCCAGCAGTTACGGACAGGGTATACAGAACACTGAAGCTTTCTTT. This translates into CASSYGQGIQNTEAFF. The chain combines TRBV6-5 with TRBJ1-1; 8 positions agree with TRBD1. V lost 2 bases, J lost 1 base, and 6 bases stayed unmatched. Looked up from germline, CDR1 is MNHEY and CDR2 is SVGAGI. This CDR3 comprises 16 residues.